Sequencing of this T cell receptor beta chain was carried out in a study of shared clonotypes between healthy human individuals. Study-wide results and limits: Generally, estimated richness proved larger in naive subsets than it did in memory subsets.

A note on this clone: Its antigen is not known.

Germline CDR1 and CDR2: GTSNPN and SVGIG (reference sequence). The CDR3 length is 11 residues. Using immunoSEQ multiplex PCR, the repertoire was profiled, and TCRdb retains in-frame clones only, with some absent. The sample lists roughly 2.6 million clones, about 92% occurring once. The TCR was taken from a man between 18 and 29 years old in good health. Sample: naive CD4+ T cells sorted from blood. Documented subset: CD45RA+ positively selected. The V call is TRBV30, the J call TRBJ1-1; no firm D call. CDR3 in amino acids: CATIENTEAFF. The CDR3 nucleotides read TGTGCTACGATCGAGAACACTGAAGCTTTCTTT. The full variable domain, rest sourced from reference TRBV30 and TRBJ1-1, is SQTIHQWPATLVQPVGSPLSLECTVEGTSNPNLYWYRQAAGRGLQLLFYSVGIGQISSEVPQNLSASRPQDRQFILSSKKLLLSDSGFYLCATIENTEAFFGQGTRLTVV.